This T cell receptor (beta chain) was recovered during a study of T cells in tuberculosis. The study's findings and limits: Shorter CDR3-alpha in active tuberculosis partly drove smaller distances. Cases with active tuberculosis were adults, while controls were adolescents.

As regards this clone: As yet, its antigen is unknown.

Germline assignment: CDR1 SGDLS and CDR2 YYNGEE. V shed 0 bases and J shed 0 bases, with 10 bases lying between them. CDR3 length: 15 residues. The assay was immunoSEQ multiplex PCR, and TCRdb's table has in-frame clones only and misses some. The sample shows over 35,000 clones, 95% of them seen only once. Adolescents were screened for latent TB by skin test and IGRA. The V gene is TRBV9, the J gene TRBJ2-7; D remains ambiguous. This TCR derives from a donor aged 5-35 years with latent tuberculosis or without tuberculosis infection. Source material: PBMCs. The CDR3 DNA reads as TGTGCCAGCAGCGTAGGGTCACAGTCCTCCTACGAGCAGTACTTC. Encoded protein: CASSVGSQSSYEQYF.